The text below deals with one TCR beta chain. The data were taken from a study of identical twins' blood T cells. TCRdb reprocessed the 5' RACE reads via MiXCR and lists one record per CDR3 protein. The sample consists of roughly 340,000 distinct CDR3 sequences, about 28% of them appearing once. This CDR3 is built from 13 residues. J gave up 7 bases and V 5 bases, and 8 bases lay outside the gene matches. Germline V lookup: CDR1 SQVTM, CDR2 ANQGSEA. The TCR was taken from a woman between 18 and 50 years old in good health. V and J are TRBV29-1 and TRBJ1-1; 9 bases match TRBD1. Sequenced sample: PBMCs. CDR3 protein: CSVNRGQRGEAFF. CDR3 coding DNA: TGCAGCGTTAACAGGGGGCAAAGGGGTGAAGCTTTCTTT.